Listed here is a single TCR beta chain. Its antigen is currently not known. Base qualities are not recorded, but no much larger clone differs from it by a single base. The data stem from a study of cytomegalovirus exposure and HLA in healthy donors (dated by TCRdb to about 2017). Looking at the study overall: A later analysis indicated that the 120 validation repertoires were generated on the platform also employed for the 600 to 750 repertoires of the first cohort. The study was designed to test whether signatures of past pathogen exposure could be identified by cataloging public T cell receptors. In addition to the first cohort of 666 subjects, a separate validation cohort of around 110 different subjects was used. To predict cytomegalovirus infection status, the study brought together high-throughput TCR immunosequencing, statistical association of individual TCRs with disease status, and machine learning. Broad study findings and their caveats: In a later analysis, TCRs clustered in the first cohort were found to also tend to co-occur in the roughly 120 validation repertoires, with 85% to 95% of cluster scores above 0. All 120 or so repertoires were used to score co-occurrence in the validation cohort in a later analysis, because that analysis had no HLA typing for the cohort. Most TCR sequences were seen in very few donors, while some public TCRs were found in many individuals. It was suggested by the authors that the approach could potentially be generalized to other disease states and immunological phenotypes. The study listed 164 TCR beta chains as associated with cytomegalovirus. The classifier was reported to diagnose cytomegalovirus status with high specificity and sensitivity in both the original and validation cohorts. In vitro tests confirmed that a few of the cytomegalovirus-associated TCR beta chains recognize cytomegalovirus antigens.

CDR1 SGDLS and CDR2 YYNGEE were looked up in the germline V gene. V is cut by 0 bases and J by 2 bases, and the space between the germline ends is 11 bases. The CDR3 runs 16 amino acids, cysteine and phenylalanine included. This entry keeps only the CDR3 DNA: 48 bases, framed from base 1. The donors were included in the validation cohort of 100 to 150 subjects, a group kept apart from the roughly 670-subject first cohort. The method behind the library was the immunoSEQ multiplex PCR assay. The source study handled its data this way. A statistical classification framework was developed to diagnose cytomegalovirus status using the catalog of TCR beta chain sequences. The table was pulled from immuneACCESS by TCRdb, which kept in-frame rearrangements only. Such tables lose some clones; where checked, under half of the loss comes from unresolved V genes, and the rest has no known cause. From that table come the V and J calls and clone size; the DNA was used to work out D and trimming. The sample yields 250,000 to 300,000 clones; just over 85% were counted once. Roughly 1% of the sample goes to the ten largest clones.

The specimen sequenced was PBMCs. Recombination joined TRBV9 with TRBJ2-2, with TRBD1 as a weak D call on 5 bases. The receptor was isolated from a woman aged 18 to 35 in good health and CMV-seronegative. CDR3 reads: CASSVDPGLNTGELFF. The DNA sequence is as follows: TGTGCCAGCAGCGTAGATCCAGGGCTTAACACCGGGGAGCTGTTTTTT.